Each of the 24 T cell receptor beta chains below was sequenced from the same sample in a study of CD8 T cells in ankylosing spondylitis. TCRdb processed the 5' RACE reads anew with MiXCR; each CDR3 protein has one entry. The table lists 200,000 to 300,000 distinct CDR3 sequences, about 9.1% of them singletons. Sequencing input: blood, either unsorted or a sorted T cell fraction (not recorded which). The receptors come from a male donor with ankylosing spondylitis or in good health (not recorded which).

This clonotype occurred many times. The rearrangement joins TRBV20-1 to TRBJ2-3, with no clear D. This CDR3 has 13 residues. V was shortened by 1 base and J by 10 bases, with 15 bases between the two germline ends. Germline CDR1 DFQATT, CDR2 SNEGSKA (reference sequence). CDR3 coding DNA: TGCAGTGCTAGAGCAGTCTCAAATTCCGCGCAGTATTTT. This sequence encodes CSARAVSNSAQYF.

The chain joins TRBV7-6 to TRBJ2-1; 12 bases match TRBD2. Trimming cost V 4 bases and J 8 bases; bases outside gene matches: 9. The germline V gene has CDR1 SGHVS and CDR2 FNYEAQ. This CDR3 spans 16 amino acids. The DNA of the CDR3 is TGTGCCAGCAGCTCCCTGACTAGCGGGAGTGGGGATGAGCAGTTCTTC. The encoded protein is CASSSLTSGSGDEQFF.

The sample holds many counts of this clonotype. For the CDR3, the DNA is TGTGCCAGCGGCCTCCGTTTGAACACTGAAGCTTTCTTT. Translation gives CASGLRLNTEAFF. The chain recombines TRBV7-9 with TRBJ1-1; unclear D gene. The CDR3 length is 13 residues. V gave up 8 bases and J gave up 0 bases, with 10 bases separating them. Germline V gives CDR1 SEHNR, CDR2 FQNEAQ (reference sequence).

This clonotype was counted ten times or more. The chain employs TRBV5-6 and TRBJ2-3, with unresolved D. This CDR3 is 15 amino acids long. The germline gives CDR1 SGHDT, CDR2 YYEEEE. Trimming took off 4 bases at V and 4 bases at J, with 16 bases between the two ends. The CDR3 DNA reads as TGTGCCAGCAGCAACGTTCTTAGACAAGCAGATACGCAGTATTTT. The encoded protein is CASSNVLRQADTQYF.

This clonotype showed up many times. CDR3 sequence reads: CASGAGGRQPQHF. Here the CDR3 DNA reads TGTGCCAGCGGGGCAGGGGGCCGGCAGCCCCAGCATTTT. This chain links TRBV7-2 with TRBJ1-5, with 8 bases matching TRBD1. V lost 8 bases, J lost 7 bases, and 7 bases stayed unmatched. CDR1 SGHTA and CDR2 FQGNSA come from the germline V gene. The CDR3 sequence is 13 residues long.

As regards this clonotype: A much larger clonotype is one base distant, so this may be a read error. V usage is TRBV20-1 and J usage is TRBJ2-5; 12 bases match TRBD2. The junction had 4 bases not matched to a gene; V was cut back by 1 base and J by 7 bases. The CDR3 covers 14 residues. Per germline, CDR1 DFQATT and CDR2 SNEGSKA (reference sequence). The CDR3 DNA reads TGCAGTGCTAGAGGGACTAGCGGGGAAGGGACCCAGTACTTC. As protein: CSARGTSGEGTQYF.

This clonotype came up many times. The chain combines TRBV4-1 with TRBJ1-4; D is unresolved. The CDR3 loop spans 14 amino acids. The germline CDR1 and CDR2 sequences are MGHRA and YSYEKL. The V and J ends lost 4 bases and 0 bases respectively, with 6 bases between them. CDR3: CASSPGTTNEKLFF. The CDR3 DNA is TGCGCCAGCAGCCCCGGGACAACTAATGAAAAACTGTTTTTT.

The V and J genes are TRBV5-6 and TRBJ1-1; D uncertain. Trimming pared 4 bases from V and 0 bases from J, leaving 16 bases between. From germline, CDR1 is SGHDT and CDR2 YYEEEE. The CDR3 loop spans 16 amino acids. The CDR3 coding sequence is TGTGCCAGCAGCCCTCTCAACATCGGACTGAACACTGAAGCTTTCTTT. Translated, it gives CASSPLNIGLNTEAFF. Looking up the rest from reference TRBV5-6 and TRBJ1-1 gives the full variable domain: DAGVTQSPTHLIKTRGQQVTLRCSPKSGHDTVSWYQQALGQGPQFIFQYYEEEERQRGNFPDRFSGHQFPNYSSELNVNALLLGDSALYLCASSPLNIGLNTEAFFGQGTRLTVV.

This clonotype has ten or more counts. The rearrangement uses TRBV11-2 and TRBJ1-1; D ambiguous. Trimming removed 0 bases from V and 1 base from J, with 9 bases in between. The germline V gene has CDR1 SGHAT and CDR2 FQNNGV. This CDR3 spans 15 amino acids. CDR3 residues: CASSLELLSNTEAFF. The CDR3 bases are TGTGCCAGCAGCTTAGAGTTACTTTCGAACACTGAAGCTTTCTTT.

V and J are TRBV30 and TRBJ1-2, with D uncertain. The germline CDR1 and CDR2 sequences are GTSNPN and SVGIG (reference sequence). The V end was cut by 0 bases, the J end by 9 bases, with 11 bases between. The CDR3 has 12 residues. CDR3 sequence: CAWSVGLSSYTF. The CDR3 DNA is TGTGCCTGGAGTGTAGGGTTGAGCAGCTACACCTTC.

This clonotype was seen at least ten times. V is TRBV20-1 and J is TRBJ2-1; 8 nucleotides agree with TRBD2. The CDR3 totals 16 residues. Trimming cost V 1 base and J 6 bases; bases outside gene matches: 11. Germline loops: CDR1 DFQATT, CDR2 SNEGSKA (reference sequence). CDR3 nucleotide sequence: TGCAGTGCTAGAGGGGCAGCGGGAGAAGCGACCAATGAGCAGTTCTTC. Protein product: CSARGAAGEATNEQFF.

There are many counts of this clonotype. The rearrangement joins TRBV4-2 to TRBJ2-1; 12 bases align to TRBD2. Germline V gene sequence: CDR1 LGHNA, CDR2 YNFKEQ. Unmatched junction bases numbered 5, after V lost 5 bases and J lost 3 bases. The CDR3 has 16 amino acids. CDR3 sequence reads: CASSDPSGGDYNEQFF. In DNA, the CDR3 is TGTGCCAGCAGCGACCCTAGCGGGGGGGACTACAATGAGCAGTTCTTC.

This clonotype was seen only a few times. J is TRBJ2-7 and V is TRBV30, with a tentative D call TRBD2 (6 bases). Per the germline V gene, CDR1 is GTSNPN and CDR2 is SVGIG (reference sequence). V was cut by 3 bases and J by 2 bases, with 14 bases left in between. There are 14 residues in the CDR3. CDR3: CAWSLGLGAYEQYF. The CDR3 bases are TGTGCCTGGAGCCTGGGACTCGGGGCCTACGAGCAGTACTTC.

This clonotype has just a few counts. CDR3 in amino acids: CASSPSGQRDSPLHF. Here the CDR3 DNA reads TGTGCCAGCAGCCCCTCGGGACAAAGGGATTCACCCCTCCACTTT. The J gene is TRBJ1-6, the V gene TRBV7-2, with a possible D match to TRBD1 (6 bases). Germline loops: CDR1 SGHTA, CDR2 FQGNSA. The CDR3 runs 15 residues. The ends were cut back, 5 bases at V and 8 bases at J, with 16 bases in the middle.

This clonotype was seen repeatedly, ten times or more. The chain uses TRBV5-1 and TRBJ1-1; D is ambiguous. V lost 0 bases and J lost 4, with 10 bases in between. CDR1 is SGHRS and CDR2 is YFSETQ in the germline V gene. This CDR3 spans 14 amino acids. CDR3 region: CASSLDASPTEAFF. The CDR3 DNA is TGCGCCAGCAGCTTGGACGCCAGCCCCACTGAAGCTTTCTTT.

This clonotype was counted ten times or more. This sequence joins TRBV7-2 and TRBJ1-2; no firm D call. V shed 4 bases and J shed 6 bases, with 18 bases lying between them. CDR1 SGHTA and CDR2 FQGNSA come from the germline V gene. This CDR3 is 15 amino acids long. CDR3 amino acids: CASSSLVGPNDGYTF. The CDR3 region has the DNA TGTGCCAGCAGCTCCTTAGTCGGACCAAACGATGGCTACACCTTC.

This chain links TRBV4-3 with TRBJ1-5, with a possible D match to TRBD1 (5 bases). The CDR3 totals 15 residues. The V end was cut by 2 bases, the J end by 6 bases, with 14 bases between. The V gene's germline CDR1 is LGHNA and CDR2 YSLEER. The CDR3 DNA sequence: TGCGCCAGCAGCCAATCCAGGGCAAGGAGTCAGCCCCAGCATTTT. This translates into CASSQSRARSQPQHF.

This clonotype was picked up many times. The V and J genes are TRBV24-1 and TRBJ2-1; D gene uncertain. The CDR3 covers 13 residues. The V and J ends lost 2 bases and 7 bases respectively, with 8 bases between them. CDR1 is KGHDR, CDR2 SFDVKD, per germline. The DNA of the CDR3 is TGTGCCACCAGTGATTGGTCCGAGAATGAGCAGTTCTTC. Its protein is CATSDWSENEQFF.

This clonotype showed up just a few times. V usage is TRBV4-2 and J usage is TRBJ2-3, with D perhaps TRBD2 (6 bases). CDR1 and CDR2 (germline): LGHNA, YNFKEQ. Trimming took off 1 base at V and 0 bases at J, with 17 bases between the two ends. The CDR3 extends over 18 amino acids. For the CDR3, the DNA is TGTGCCAGCAGCCAAGGGATGGTCCAGCGGGCGAGCACAGATACGCAGTATTTT. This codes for CASSQGMVQRASTDTQYF.

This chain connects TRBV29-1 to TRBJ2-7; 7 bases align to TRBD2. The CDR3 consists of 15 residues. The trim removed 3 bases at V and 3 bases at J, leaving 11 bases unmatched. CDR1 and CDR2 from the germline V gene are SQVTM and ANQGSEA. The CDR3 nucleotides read TGCAGCGTTGAGGGGGGGGTCGGCTCTGGCTACGAGCAGTACTTC. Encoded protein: CSVEGGVGSGYEQYF.

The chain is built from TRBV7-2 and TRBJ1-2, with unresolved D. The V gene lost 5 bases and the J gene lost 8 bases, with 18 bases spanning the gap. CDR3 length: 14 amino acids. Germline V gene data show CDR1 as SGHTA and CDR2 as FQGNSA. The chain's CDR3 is CASSRGTTTLGYTF. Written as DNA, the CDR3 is TGTGCCAGCAGCCGGGGAACAACTACCCTGGGCTACACCTTC.

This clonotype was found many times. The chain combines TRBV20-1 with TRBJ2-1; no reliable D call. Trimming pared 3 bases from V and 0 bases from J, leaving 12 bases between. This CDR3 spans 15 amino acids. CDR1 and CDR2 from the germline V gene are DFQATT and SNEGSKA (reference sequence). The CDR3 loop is CSARAGPSSYNEQFF. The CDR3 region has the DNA TGCAGTGCTAGGGCCGGGCCCAGCTCCTACAATGAGCAGTTCTTC.

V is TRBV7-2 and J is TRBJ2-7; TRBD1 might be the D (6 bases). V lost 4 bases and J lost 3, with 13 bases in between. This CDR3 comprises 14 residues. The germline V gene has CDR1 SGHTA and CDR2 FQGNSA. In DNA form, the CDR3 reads TGTGCCAGCAGCTCCTCGGGACAACTCTACGAGCAGTACTTC. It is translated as CASSSSGQLYEQYF.

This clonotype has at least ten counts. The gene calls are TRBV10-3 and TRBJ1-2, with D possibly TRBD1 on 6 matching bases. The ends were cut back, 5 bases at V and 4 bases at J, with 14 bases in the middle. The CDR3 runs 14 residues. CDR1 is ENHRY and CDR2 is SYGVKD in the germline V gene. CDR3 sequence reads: CAISTGQPIYGYTF. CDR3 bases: TGTGCCATCAGTACCGGACAGCCTATCTATGGCTACACCTTC.